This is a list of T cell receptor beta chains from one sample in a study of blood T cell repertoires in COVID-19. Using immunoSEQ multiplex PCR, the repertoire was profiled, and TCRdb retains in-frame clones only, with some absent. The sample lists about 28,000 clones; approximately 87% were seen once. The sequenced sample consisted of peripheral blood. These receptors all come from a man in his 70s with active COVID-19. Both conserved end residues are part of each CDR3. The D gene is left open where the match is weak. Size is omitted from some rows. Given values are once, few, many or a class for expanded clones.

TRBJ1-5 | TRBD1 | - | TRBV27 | CASSPRQGAMSQPQHF | TGTGCCAGCAGTCCCCGACAGGGGGCAATGAGCCAGCCCCAGCATTTT
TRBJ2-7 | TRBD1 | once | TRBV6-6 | CASSFDRGEQYF | TGTGCCAGCAGCTTCGACAGGGGCGAGCAGTACTTC
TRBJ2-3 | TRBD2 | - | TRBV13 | CASSFNSGGAGTDTQYF | TGTGCCAGCAGCTTCAATAGCGGGGGGGCCGGTACAGATACGCAGTATTTT
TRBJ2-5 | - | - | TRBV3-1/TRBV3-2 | CASRRRSFKETQYF | TGTGCCAGCAGACGACGGAGTTTTAAAGAGACCCAGTACTTC
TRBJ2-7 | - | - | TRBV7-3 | CASSLWAGNSYEQYF | TGTGCCAGCAGCTTATGGGCAGGGAACTCCTACGAGCAGTACTTC
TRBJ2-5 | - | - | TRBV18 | CASSPNEEAQYF | TGTGCCAGCTCACCAAACGAGGAGGCCCAGTACTTC
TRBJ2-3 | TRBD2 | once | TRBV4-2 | CASSQESSGGAGDTQYF | TGTGCCAGCAGCCAAGAGTCTAGCGGGGGGGCGGGAGATACGCAGTATTTT
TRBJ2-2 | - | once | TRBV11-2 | CASSLQNTGELFF | TGTGCCAGCAGCTTACAAAACACCGGGGAGCTGTTTTTT
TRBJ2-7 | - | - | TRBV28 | CASSFGPYEQYF | TGTGCCAGCAGTTTTGGGCCCTACGAGCAGTACTTC
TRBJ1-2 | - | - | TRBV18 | CASSRQDGGYTF | TGTGCCAGCTCACGACAGGATGGTGGCTACACCTTC
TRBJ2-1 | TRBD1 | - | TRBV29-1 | CSADTGAGQFF | TGCAGCGCCGACACAGGGGCCGGGCAGTTCTTC